This T cell receptor (beta chain) stems from a study of T cells in Graves' hyperthyroidism and ophthalmopathy. This clonotype appeared many times. The CDR3 regions of TCR beta were amplified from RNA transcripts. Researchers ran a first-round RT-PCR on the TCR CDR3 using the HTBI primer set. TCRdb re-called the multiplex PCR reads with MiXCR, one entry per CDR3 protein. The sample includes about 580,000 distinct CDR3 sequences, 46% seen only once; the top ten take around 7.7%. The CDR3 has 16 residues. The J segment lost 4 bases and the V segment lost 1 base, leaving 10 bases of the junction unmatched. Germline V lookup: CDR1 PRHDT, CDR2 FYEKMQ (reference sequence).

The chain couples TRBV13 to TRBJ2-7; 7 bases map to TRBD2. The sequence was obtained from a woman in her late teens or twenties with Graves' hyperthyroidism. The sample consisted of peripheral blood or thyroid tissue (not recorded which). The DNA for the CDR3 is TGTGCCAGCAGCTTAGCGGGGGAGGGCCCCCATTACGAGCAGTACTTC. Protein product: CASSLAGEGPHYEQYF.